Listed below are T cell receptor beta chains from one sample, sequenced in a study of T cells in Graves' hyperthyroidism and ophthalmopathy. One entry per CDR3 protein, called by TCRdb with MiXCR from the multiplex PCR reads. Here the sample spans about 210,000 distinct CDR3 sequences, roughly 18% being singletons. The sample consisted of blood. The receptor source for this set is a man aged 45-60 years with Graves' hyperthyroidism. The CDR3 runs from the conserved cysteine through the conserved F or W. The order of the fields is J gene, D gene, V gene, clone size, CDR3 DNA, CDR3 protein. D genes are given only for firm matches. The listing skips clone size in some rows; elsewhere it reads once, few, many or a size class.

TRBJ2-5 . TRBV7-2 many TGTGCCAGCAGCCCCAGAGGGTCTCAAGAGACCCAGTACTTC CASSPRGSQETQYF
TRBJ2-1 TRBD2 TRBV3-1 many TGTGCCAGCAGCCCTGCTAGCGGATTTGACAATGAGCAGTTCTTC CASSPASGFDNEQFF
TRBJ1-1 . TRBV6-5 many TGTGCCAGCAGTTACGCCGCGTTTGAAGCTTTCTTT CASSYAAFEAFF
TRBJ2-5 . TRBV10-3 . TGTGCCATCAGAGCGTCACTCCGAGAGACCCAGTACTTC CAIRASLRETQYF
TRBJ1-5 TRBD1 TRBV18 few TGTGCCAGCTCACTGTCGCGACAGGGGTGGAATCAGCCCCAGCATTTT CASSLSRQGWNQPQHF
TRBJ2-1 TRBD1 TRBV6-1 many TGTGCCAGCAGTGTAACAGGGGACAATGAGCAGTTCTTC CASSVTGDNEQFF
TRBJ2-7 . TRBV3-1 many TGTGCCAGCAGCCAAGACACAGTATCCTACGAGCAGTACTTC CASSQDTVSYEQYF
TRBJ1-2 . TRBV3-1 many TGTGCCAGCAGCCAAGCGACGGCAGGGGCTGGCTACACCTTC CASSQATAGAGYTF
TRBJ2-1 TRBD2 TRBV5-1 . TGCGCCAGCAGCTTCTTACTAGCGGGTTACAATGAGCAGTTCTTC CASSFLLAGYNEQFF
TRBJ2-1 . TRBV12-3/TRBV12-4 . TGTGCCAGCAGTTTACGGCAGGGGGGTGAGAATGAGCAGTTCTTC CASSLRQGGENEQFF
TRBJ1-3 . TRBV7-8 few TGTGCCAGCAGCTCGAACGGGGGCACCTACTCTGGAAACACCATATATTTT CASSSNGGTYSGNTIYF
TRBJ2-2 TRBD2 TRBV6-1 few TGTGCCAGCAGGGGACTAGCGGGAGATGTCGGGGAGCTGTTTTTT CASRGLAGDVGELFF
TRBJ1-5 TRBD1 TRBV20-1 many TGCAGTGCCCCCGTGACAGGGGGAAGCAATCAGCCCCAGCATTTT CSAPVTGGSNQPQHF
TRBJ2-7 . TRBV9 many TGTGCCAGCAGCGTAGAGGCAGGGAACGAGCAGTACTTC CASSVEAGNEQYF
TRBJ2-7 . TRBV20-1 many TGCAGTGCTAGAGATCGGGAGGAGCAGTACTTC CSARDREEQYF
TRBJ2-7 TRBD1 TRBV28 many TGTGCCAGCAGTTTAAGACCCCCCGGGACAGTGAAATACGAGCAGTACTTC CASSLRPPGTVKYEQYF